These T cell receptor beta chains were read from a single sample in a study of blood T cell repertoires in COVID-19. The table came from immunoSEQ multiplex PCR; TCRdb's copy has only in-frame clones and leaves some out. Of about 52,000 clones in the sample, 86% were seen once. Sequenced: peripheral blood. These receptors were taken from a man in his 70s with acute or convalescent COVID-19. Both conserved end residues are part of each CDR3. A D gene is named only where the DNA matches it firmly. Expanded clones get a size class; other rows say once, few or many, or leave the size out.

d_call | j_call | v_call | clone_size | cdr3_nt | cdr3_aa
TRBD2 | TRBJ2-5 | TRBV11-2 | - | TGTGCCAGCAGCTATCCAGCACTAGCGGGAGAAGAGACCCAGTACTTC | CASSYPALAGEETQYF
TRBD1 | TRBJ1-2 | TRBV4-1 | - | TGCGCCAGCAGCCGACAGGGTAATCCCTATGGCTACACCTTC | CASSRQGNPYGYTF
- | TRBJ1-5 | TRBV5-8 | once | TGTGCCAGCAGCTTGGGGCGGCACAATCAGCCCCAGCATTTT | CASSLGRHNQPQHF
- | TRBJ2-1 | TRBV6-2/TRBV6-3 | few | TGTGCCAGCAGTTACTCGATTGGGCAGGGGCTCCGGTTTGGGTACAATGAGCAGTTCTTC | CASSYSIGQGLRFGYNEQFF
TRBD1 | TRBJ1-1 | TRBV2 | - | TGTGCCAGCAGTTCGGCAGGGGGGAACACTGAAGCTTTCTTT | CASSSAGGNTEAFF
- | TRBJ2-7 | TRBV10-1 | - | TGCGCCAGCAGTGAGAACTTTGGAGTGTCCTACGAGCAGTACTTC | CASSENFGVSYEQYF
- | TRBJ2-2 | TRBV7-2 | - | TGTGCCAGCAGATCACAGGGCAGCACCGGGGAGCTGTTTTTT | CASRSQGSTGELFF
TRBD2 | TRBJ2-3 | TRBV7-9 | once | TGTGCCAGCAGTGGTCGTGGGGGGGGACCCACAGATACGCAGTATTTT | CASSGRGGGPTDTQYF
- | TRBJ2-6 | TRBV6-2/TRBV6-3 | - | TGTGCCAGCAGTGCCCTCGTGGGGAGTGGGGCCAACGTCCTGACTTTC | CASSALVGSGANVLTF
- | TRBJ2-1 | TRBV6-5 | - | TGTGCCAGCACCCTTTCCCGCTCCTACAATGAGCAGTTCTTC | CASTLSRSYNEQFF
TRBD2 | TRBJ2-5 | TRBV5-5 | once | TGTGCCAGCAGCTTTACCTTAGCGGGAGAGTCAGAGACCCAGTACTTC | CASSFTLAGESETQYF
- | TRBJ1-2 | TRBV24-1 | - | TGTGCCACCAGTGATTATGGTGGCAATGGCTACACCTTC | CATSDYGGNGYTF
- | TRBJ2-4 | TRBV29-1 | - | TGCAGCGTTGCCCCCGGCGGGGCCAAAAACATTCAGTACTTC | CSVAPGGAKNIQYF
- | TRBJ2-5 | TRBV4-1 | - | TGCGCCAGCAGCCCAACAGGGCCGGTAGAGACCCAGTACTTC | CASSPTGPVETQYF
- | TRBJ1-6 | TRBV19 | - | TGTGCCAGTAGTCCGTCTTGGGGGCCGAGCTCCTATAATTCACCCCTCCACTTT | CASSPSWGPSSYNSPLHF
- | TRBJ2-1 | TRBV29-1 | - | TGCAGCGTTGTTAGTAGCCACTCCTACAATGAGCAGTTCTTC | CSVVSSHSYNEQFF
TRBD2 | TRBJ2-3 | TRBV7-2 | - | TGTGCCAGCAGCCCTATGACTAGCGGGTTTCCAGATACGCAGTATTTT | CASSPMTSGFPDTQYF
- | TRBJ2-1 | TRBV7-9 | - | TGTGCCAGCAGCTACTTTACAGGGTCTTGGCAGTTCTTC | CASSYFTGSWQFF
TRBD1 | TRBJ1-3 | TRBV9 | - | TGTGCCAGCAGCCCCATGCCGACAGGGAGCTCTGGAAACACCATATATTTT | CASSPMPTGSSGNTIYF
TRBD1 | TRBJ1-3 | TRBV18 | - | TGTGCCAGCTCACCCCGGACAGGGCAGGGAAACACCATATATTTT | CASSPRTGQGNTIYF
TRBD1 | TRBJ2-5 | TRBV5-5 | - | TGTGCCAGCAGCCGGACAGGGCCCCAAGAGACCCAGTACTTC | CASSRTGPQETQYF
TRBD1 | TRBJ2-2 | TRBV11-3 | once | TGTGCCAGCAGCTTCGCACCGGGACAGCATTACACCGGGGAGCTGTTTTTT | CASSFAPGQHYTGELFF
TRBD2 | TRBJ2-5 | TRBV19 | - | TGTGCCAGTAGTACCCGGGGGGGCGGGGAGACCCAGTACTTC | CASSTRGGGETQYF
- | TRBJ2-5 | TRBV10-2 | few | TGCGCCAGCAGTGCGGGACACAGACAAGAGACCCAGTACTTC | CASSAGHRQETQYF
- | TRBJ1-1 | TRBV4-2 | - | TGTGCCAGCAGCCAACCCGGGACTCAACGTGAAGCTTTCTTT | CASSQPGTQREAFF
- | TRBJ2-1 | TRBV2 | - | TGTGCCAGCAGTGAACGCTGGCAGGGGTGGTACAATGAGCAGTTCTTC | CASSERWQGWYNEQFF
- | TRBJ2-3 | TRBV5-1 | - | TGCGCCAGCAGCTTGCAAACGACTGGAACAGATACGCAGTATTTT | CASSLQTTGTDTQYF
- | TRBJ2-3 | TRBV4-1 | - | TGCGCCAGCAGCCAAGAACCGGGGGTTAGCACAGATACGCAGTATTTT | CASSQEPGVSTDTQYF
TRBD2 | TRBJ2-1 | TRBV16 | - | TGTGCCAGCAGCCCAGCCGGGACTAGCTCCTACAATGAGCAGTTCTTC | CASSPAGTSSYNEQFF
TRBD2 | TRBJ2-3 | TRBV20-1 | - | TGCAGTGCTAGTAGTAGACTCCGACTAGCGGCGGGAGGCACAGATACGCAGTATTTT | CSASSRLRLAAGGTDTQYF
- | TRBJ2-6 | TRBV29-1 | - | TGCAGCGTTGAGGGTTCGGGACACTTCTCTGGGGCCAACGTCCTGACTTTC | CSVEGSGHFSGANVLTF
- | TRBJ1-2 | TRBV2 | - | TGTGCCAGCAGTGAAGCTGGACAACTTTATGGCTACACCTTC | CASSEAGQLYGYTF
- | TRBJ1-2 | TRBV12-2 | few | TGTGCAAGTCGCCCACTAGCACCGGGGACAGACTATGGCTACACCTTC | CASRPLAPGTDYGYTF
- | TRBJ2-1 | TRBV5-5 | - | TGTGCCAGCAGAATACAGGGTAACAATGAGCAGTTCTTC | CASRIQGNNEQFF
TRBD2 | TRBJ2-5 | TRBV2 | - | TGTGCCAGCAGTGCCGGGACTAGCGGTCCAGAGACCCAGTACTTC | CASSAGTSGPETQYF
TRBD1 | TRBJ2-5 | TRBV11-3 | few | TGTGCCAGCAGCGCGGGACAGGGGGTGAAGACCCAGTACTTC | CASSAGQGVKTQYF
TRBD2 | TRBJ2-5 | TRBV4-3 | few | TGCGCCAGCAGCGATATAGCGGGAGGCCTTAGGCCCCAGTACTTC | CASSDIAGGLRPQYF
- | TRBJ2-1 | TRBV19 | - | TGTGCCAGTAGTATAGTAGTCGGTAGGGCTAGGGGCTACAATGAGCAGTTCTTC | CASSIVVGRARGYNEQFF
- | TRBJ2-7 | TRBV6-1 | - | TGTGCCAGCAGTGAAGCATCCGGTGCTGTCTACGAGCAGTACTTC | CASSEASGAVYEQYF
TRBD1 | TRBJ1-2 | TRBV27 | - | TGTGCCAGCAGTTTGACCAGGGGGACAGGAGGCTACACCTTC | CASSLTRGTGGYTF
TRBD2 | TRBJ2-1 | TRBV2 | - | TGTGCCAGCAGTGATCTGAGACTAGCGGGGGGCAGAGGCAATGAGCAGTTCTTC | CASSDLRLAGGRGNEQFF
TRBD1 | TRBJ2-1 | TRBV5-1 | - | TGCGCCAGCAGCTTACAACAGGGGAATGAGCAGTTCTTC | CASSLQQGNEQFF
TRBD1 | TRBJ2-5 | TRBV19 | - | TGTGCCAGTAGTATCACAGGGGCTCCACAAGAGACCCAGTACTTC | CASSITGAPQETQYF
- | TRBJ2-5 | TRBV21-1 | - | TGTGCCAGCAGCAAAGGAGGGACACTCCAGGAGACCCAGTACTTC | CASSKGGTLQETQYF
TRBD2 | TRBJ2-2 | TRBV3-1/TRBV3-2 | - | TGTGCCAGCAGCCAAGATGGGATGTCTAGCGGGAGGGCCGGTTATAGCACCGGGGAGCTGTTTTTT | CASSQDGMSSGRAGYSTGELFF
- | TRBJ1-5 | TRBV6-1 | - | TGTGCCAGCAGTGAAGCCTTTAATCAGCCCCAGCATTTT | CASSEAFNQPQHF
- | TRBJ2-7 | TRBV15 | - | TGTGCCACCAGCAGAGAGAAGAGGAGCGAGCAGTACTTC | CATSREKRSEQYF
- | TRBJ2-1 | TRBV29-1 | - | TGCAGCGTTGAGATCAGGGGCTCCAAGAGAGACAGGGAGCAGTTCTTC | CSVEIRGSKRDREQFF
- | TRBJ2-1 | TRBV7-2 | - | TGTGCCAGCAGCTTAGAGGGAGACCGTGAGCAGTTCTTC | CASSLEGDREQFF